This TCR beta chain is drawn from a study of T-cell memory formation after mild COVID-19. Study in general: TCR clusters were largely donor specific.

Note on this clonotype: Its antigen remains unknown.

One entry per CDR3 protein, called by TCRdb with MiXCR from the 5' RACE reads. The sample yields under 200,000 distinct CDR3 sequences, around a third seen once. The CDR3 extends over 14 amino acids. Trimming cost V 5 bases and J 8 bases, with 18 bases left between them. Findings of the study overall: Day 15 to 85 contracting clones showed balanced CD4/CD8; later expanders leaned CD4+. Shrinking CD4+ clones resided mostly in CM and EM, and CD8+ ones in EMRA. Some SARS-CoV-2-responding clones were already detected in memory before infection.

This sequence joins TRBV12-3 or TRBV12-4 and TRBJ2-5; D call uncertain. Sequenced material: PBMCs or a T cell subset sorted from them (not recorded which). This TCR came from an adult woman who had mild COVID-19 (a few samples of this study predate the infection). Cell type and time point are not known. CDR3 protein: CASSPGPARHTQYF. In DNA form, the CDR3 reads TGTGCCAGCAGTCCCGGACCGGCCCGTCATACCCAGTACTTC.